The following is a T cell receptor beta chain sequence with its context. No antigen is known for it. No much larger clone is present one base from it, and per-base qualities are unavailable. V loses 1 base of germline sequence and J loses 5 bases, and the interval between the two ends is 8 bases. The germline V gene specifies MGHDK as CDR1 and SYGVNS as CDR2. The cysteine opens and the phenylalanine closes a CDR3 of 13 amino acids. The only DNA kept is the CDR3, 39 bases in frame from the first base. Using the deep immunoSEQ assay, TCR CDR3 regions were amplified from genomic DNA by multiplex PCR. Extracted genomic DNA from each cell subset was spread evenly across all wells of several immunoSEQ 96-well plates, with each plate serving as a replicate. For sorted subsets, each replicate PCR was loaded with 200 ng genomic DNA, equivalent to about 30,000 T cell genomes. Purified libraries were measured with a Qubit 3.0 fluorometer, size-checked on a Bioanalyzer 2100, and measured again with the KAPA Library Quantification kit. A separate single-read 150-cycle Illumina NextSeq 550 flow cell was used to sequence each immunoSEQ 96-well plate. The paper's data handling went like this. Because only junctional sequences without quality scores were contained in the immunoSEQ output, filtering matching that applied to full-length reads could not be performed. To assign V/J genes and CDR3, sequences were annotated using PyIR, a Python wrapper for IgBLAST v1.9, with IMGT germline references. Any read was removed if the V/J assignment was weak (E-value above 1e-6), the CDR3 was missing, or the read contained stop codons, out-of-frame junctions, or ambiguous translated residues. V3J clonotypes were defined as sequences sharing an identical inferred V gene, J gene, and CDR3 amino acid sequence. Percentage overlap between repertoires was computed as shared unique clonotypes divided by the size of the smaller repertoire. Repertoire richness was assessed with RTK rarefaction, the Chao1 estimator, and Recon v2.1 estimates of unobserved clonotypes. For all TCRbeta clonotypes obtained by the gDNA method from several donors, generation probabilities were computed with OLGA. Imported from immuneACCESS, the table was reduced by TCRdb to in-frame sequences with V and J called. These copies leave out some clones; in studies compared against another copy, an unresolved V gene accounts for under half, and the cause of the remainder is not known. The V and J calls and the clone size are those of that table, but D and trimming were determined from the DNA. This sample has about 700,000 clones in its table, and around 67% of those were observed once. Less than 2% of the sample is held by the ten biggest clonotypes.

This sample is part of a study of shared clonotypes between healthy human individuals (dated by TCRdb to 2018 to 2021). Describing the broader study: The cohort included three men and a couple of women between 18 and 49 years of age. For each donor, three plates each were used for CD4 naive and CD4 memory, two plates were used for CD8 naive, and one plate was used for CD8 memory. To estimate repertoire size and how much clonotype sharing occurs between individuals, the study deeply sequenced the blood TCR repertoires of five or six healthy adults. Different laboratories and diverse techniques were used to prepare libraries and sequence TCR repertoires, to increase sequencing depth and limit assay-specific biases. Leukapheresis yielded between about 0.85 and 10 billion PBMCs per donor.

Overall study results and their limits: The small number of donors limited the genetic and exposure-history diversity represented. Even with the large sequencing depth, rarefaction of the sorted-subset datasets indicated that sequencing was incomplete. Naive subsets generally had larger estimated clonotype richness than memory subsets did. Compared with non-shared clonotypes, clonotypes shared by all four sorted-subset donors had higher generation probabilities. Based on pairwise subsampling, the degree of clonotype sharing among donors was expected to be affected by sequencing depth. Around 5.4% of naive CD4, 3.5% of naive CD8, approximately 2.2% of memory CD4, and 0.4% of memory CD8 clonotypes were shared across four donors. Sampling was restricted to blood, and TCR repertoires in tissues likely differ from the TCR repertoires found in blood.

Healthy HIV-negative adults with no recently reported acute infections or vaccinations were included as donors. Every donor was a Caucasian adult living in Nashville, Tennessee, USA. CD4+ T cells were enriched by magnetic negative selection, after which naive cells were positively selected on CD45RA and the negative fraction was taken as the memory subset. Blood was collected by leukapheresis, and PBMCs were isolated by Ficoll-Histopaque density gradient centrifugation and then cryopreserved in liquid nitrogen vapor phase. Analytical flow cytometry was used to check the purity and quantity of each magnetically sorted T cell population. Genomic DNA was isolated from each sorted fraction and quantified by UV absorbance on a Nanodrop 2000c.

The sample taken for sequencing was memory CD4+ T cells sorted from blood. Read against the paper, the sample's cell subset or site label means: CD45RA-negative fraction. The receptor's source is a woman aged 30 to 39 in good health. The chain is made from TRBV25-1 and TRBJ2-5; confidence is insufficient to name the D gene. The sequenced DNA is TGTGCCAGCAGTGAATTGGATAGGGAGACCCAGTACTTC. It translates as CASSELDRETQYF.